Each of the 16 T cell receptor beta chains below was sequenced from the same sample in a study of T cells after yellow fever vaccination. TCRdb used MiXCR to reprocess the 5' RACE reads, holding one entry per CDR3 protein. The sample holds approximately 550,000 distinct CDR3 sequences, about a fifth seen once. This sample comprised PBMCs, obtained 15 days after the yellow fever booster vaccination. The receptors originated from a man aged 25 to 40 who received the YFV17D yellow fever vaccine.

This clonotype has only a few counts. The rearrangement joins TRBV6-4 to TRBJ2-1, with TRBD2 matching 13 bases. From germline, CDR1 is MRHNA and CDR2 SNTAGT. The CDR3 has 14 residues. J lost 8 bases, V lost 7 bases, and 5 bases had no gene match. CDR3 sequence (DNA): TGTGCCAGCAATGGACTAGCGGGAGAAGATGAGCAGTTCTTC. Translating gives CASNGLAGEDEQFF.

V and J are TRBV12-3 or TRBV12-4 and TRBJ2-1; 13 bases are shared with TRBD2. The junction had 8 bases not matched to a gene; V was cut back by 6 bases and J by 3 bases. The CDR3 covers 17 residues. CDR3 sequence (DNA): TGTGCCAGCAGCCATGGACTAGCGGGAGTAGTCTACAATGAGCAGTTCTTC. As protein: CASSHGLAGVVYNEQFF.

This clonotype was seen at least ten times. The chain recombines TRBV5-5 with TRBJ2-4; perhaps TRBD2 as D (5 bases). V lost 4 bases and J 0 bases, leaving 8 bases between the germline ends. Per the germline V gene, CDR1 is SGHKS and CDR2 is YYEKEE (reference sequence). The CDR3 is 14 residues long. The CDR3 loop reads CASSRTLAKNIQYF. The CDR3, as DNA: TGTGCCAGCAGCCGGACTTTAGCCAAAAACATTCAGTACTTC.

The J gene is TRBJ1-3, the V gene TRBV20-1, with D hard to call. Germline V gene lookup returns CDR1 DFQATT and CDR2 SNEGSKA (reference sequence). The CDR3 contains 14 residues. Trimming took off 5 bases at V and 0 bases at J, with 11 bases between the two ends. The CDR3 sequence: CSASQTNSGNTIYF. For the CDR3, the DNA is TGCAGTGCTTCTCAGACCAACTCTGGAAACACCATATATTTT.

The sample holds a few counts of this clonotype. The chain has TRBV12-3 or TRBV12-4 and TRBJ2-5; a weak D match, TRBD1 (7 bases). CDR3 length equals 14 residues. V shed 5 bases and J shed 4 bases, with 14 bases lying between them. CDR3 sequence: CASSPRGVGETQYF. The CDR3 DNA sequence: TGTGCCAGCAGTCCCAGGGGGGTAGGAGAGACCCAGTACTTC.

This chain uses TRBV4-3 with TRBJ1-4; no definite D call. V lost 1 base to trimming and J lost 5 bases, with 14 bases between them. The CDR3 covers 16 residues. CDR1 is LGHNA and CDR2 is YSLEER in the germline V gene. CDR3 in amino acids: CASSQGTTVRNEKLFF. Written as DNA, the CDR3 is TGCGCCAGCAGCCAAGGTACAACAGTGAGGAATGAAAAACTGTTTTTT.

The J gene is TRBJ2-3, the V gene TRBV24-1, with TRBD2 matching 8 bases. Germline CDR1 KGHDR, CDR2 SFDVKD. The CDR3 totals 15 residues. Trimming at V came to 5 bases and at J to 4 bases, leaving 7 bases not matched to a gene. The CDR3, as DNA: TGTGCCACCAGTGTAAGCGGGAGAGGGGCAGATACGCAGTATTTT. This translates into CATSVSGRGADTQYF.

Only a few counts were recorded for this clonotype. The chain has TRBV20-1 and TRBJ2-4; 8 bases align to TRBD2. With 3 bases clipped from V and 9 bases from J, the junction kept 16 bases outside the gene matches. CDR3 size: 16 residues. Germline V lookup: CDR1 DFQATT, CDR2 SNEGSKA (reference sequence). CDR3: CSASAIRAGGTGIQYF. The CDR3 coding sequence is TGCAGTGCTAGTGCCATAAGGGCGGGAGGTACTGGCATTCAGTACTTC.

A few counts support this clonotype. The V gene is TRBV6-1, the J gene TRBJ2-7; D gene unclear. V dropped 5 bases and J dropped 2 bases, with 16 bases sitting between them. Germline V gene lookup returns CDR1 MNHNS and CDR2 SASEGT. The CDR3 is made up of 15 amino acids. The CDR3 DNA sequence: TGTGCCAGCAGTAAACGCGGCGGCCAGCCCTACGAGCAGTACTTC. This sequence encodes CASSKRGGQPYEQYF.

This clonotype was recorded a few times. The chain has TRBV27 and TRBJ2-3; the D is unclear. In germline, CDR1 is MNHEY, CDR2 SMNVEV (reference sequence). This CDR3 is 13 amino acids long. The V gene lost 5 bases and the J gene lost 0 bases, with 6 bases spanning the gap. The CDR3 is CASSTSSTDTQYF. In nucleotides, the CDR3 is TGTGCCAGCAGTACCTCTAGCACAGATACGCAGTATTTT.

The chain recombines TRBV24-1 with TRBJ1-2; no reliable D call. Germline CDR1 KGHDR, CDR2 SFDVKD. The V end lost 3 bases, the J end lost 2 bases, and 6 bases lay between the germline ends. CDR3 length: 13 amino acids. CDR3 loop: CATSDPRNYGYTF. The CDR3 region has the DNA TGTGCCACCAGTGATCCCAGAAACTATGGCTACACCTTC.

This clonotype was picked up a small number of times. The chain has TRBV5-1 and TRBJ1-2, with 7 nucleotides matching TRBD1. The CDR3 runs 15 residues. Germline assignment: CDR1 SGHRS and CDR2 YFSETQ. Trimming cost V 5 bases and J 0 bases; bases outside gene matches: 7. The CDR3 sequence: CASSHGQEANYGYTF. CDR3 bases: TGCGCCAGCAGTCACGGACAGGAAGCTAACTATGGCTACACCTTC.

The chain couples TRBV12-3 or TRBV12-4 to TRBJ1-6, with D possibly TRBD1 on 6 matching bases. V was pared by 6 bases and J by 5 bases, with 20 bases between. This CDR3 has 17 amino acids. The CDR3 sequence is CASRHRTDQKNNSPLHF. In DNA, the CDR3 is TGTGCCAGCAGACACAGGACAGACCAGAAAAATAATTCACCCCTCCACTTT.

In its sample, this clonotype was seen a few times. The chain employs TRBV28 and TRBJ2-2; 7 bases match TRBD2. The V gene end was trimmed by 4 bases and the J gene end by 2 bases; junction bases not matched to a gene: 4. Germline-derived CDR1 and CDR2 are MDHEN and SYDVKM. CDR3 length: 15 residues. The DNA of the CDR3 is TGTGCCAGCAGTTGGGGGGGAGCCAACACCGGGGAGCTGTTTTTT. It specifies CASSWGGANTGELFF.

This clonotype was counted only a few times. This chain links TRBV5-8 with TRBJ2-3; D call uncertain. Trimming removed 1 base at V and 6 bases at J, with 15 bases between. The V gene's germline CDR1 is SGHTS and CDR2 YDEGEE. The CDR3 is 15 residues long. CDR3 sequence (DNA): TGTGCCAGCAGCTTGCGGCGCCTCGCGGTGGATACGCAGTATTTT. Its translation: CASSLRRLAVDTQYF.

The table lists this clonotype with a few counts. The genes are TRBV20-1 and TRBJ2-1, with D unresolved. V was clipped by 6 bases and J by 2 bases, with 17 bases between them. Germline CDR1 DFQATT, CDR2 SNEGSKA (reference sequence). CDR3 length equals 15 residues. This CDR3 reads CSAQRSSAPYNEQFF. The CDR3 coding sequence is TGCAGTGCCCAACGGTCCAGCGCGCCCTACAATGAGCAGTTCTTC.